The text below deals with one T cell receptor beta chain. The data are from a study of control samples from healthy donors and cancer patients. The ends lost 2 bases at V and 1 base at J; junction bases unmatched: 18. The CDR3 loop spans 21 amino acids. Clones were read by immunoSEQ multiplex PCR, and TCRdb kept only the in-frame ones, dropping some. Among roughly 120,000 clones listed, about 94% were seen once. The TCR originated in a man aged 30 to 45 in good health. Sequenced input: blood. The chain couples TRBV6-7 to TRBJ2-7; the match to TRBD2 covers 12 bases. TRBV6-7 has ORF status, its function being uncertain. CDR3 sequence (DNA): TGTGCCAGCAGTTACCCGTCAATAACGCCACTAGCGGGGGGCGTATCCTACGAGCAGTACTTC. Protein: CASSYPSITPLAGGVSYEQYF.